This T cell receptor beta chain was found in a study of CD39 and CD103 CD8 tumor-infiltrating T cells. In germline, CDR1 is MGHRA, CDR2 YSYEKL. There are 14 residues in the CDR3. The V end lost 2 bases, the J end lost 6 bases, and 8 bases lay between the germline ends. Sorted memory CD8 cells were CD8+CD4-CD45RA-, regardless of CCR7. DNA input per subset was roughly 10,000 to 110,000 sorted cells. The protocol was immunoSEQ multiplex PCR, while the TCRdb copy is restricted to in-frame clones and leaves out a portion. The data show 15,000 or so clones, about nine tenths seen once. The chain joins TRBV4-1 to TRBJ1-6, with unresolved D. The source is a human donor with head and neck squamous cell carcinoma. Sample: CD8+ T cells sorted from blood. This sample's subset: total memory CD8 T cells (CD45RA-CCR7+/-) from blood or uninvolved lymph node. The CDR3 sequence: CASSQRTINSPLHF. The CDR3 DNA is TGCGCCAGCAGCCAAAGGACTATTAATTCACCCCTCCACTTT.